The entry below describes one T cell receptor beta chain. This sample was taken from a study of T cell changes during pregnancy in multiple sclerosis. Method: immunoSEQ multiplex PCR; TCRdb's copy keeps in-frame clones and lacks some. This table has over 90,000 clones, more than 85% appearing once. This CDR3 is built from 14 residues. Germline V gene lookup returns CDR1 MNHNY and CDR2 SVGAGI (reference sequence). V was cut by 5 bases and J by 0 bases, with 8 bases left in between. The V call is TRBV6-6, the J call TRBJ1-5, with D possibly TRBD1 on 6 matching bases. This material consisted of peripheral blood, taken before pregnancy. The TCR sequence derives from a female donor with multiple sclerosis, enrolled in a pregnancy study. The DNA of the CDR3 is TGTGCCAGCAGTAACAGGGATAGCAATCAGCCCCAGCATTTT. Its protein product is CASSNRDSNQPQHF.